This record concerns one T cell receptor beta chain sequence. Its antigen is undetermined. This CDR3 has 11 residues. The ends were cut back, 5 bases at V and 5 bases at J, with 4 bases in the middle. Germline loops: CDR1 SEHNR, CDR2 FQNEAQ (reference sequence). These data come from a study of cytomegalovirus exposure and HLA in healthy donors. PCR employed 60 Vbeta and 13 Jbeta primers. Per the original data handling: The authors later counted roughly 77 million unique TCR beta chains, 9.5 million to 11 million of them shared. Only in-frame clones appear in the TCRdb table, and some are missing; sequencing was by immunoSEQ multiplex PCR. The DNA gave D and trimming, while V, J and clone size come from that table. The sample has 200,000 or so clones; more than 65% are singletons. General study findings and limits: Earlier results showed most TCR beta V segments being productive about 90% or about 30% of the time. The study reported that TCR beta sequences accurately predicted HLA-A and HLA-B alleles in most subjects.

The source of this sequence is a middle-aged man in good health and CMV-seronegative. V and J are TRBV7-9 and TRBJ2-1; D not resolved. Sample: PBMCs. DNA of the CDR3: TGTGCCAGCAGCCTTCACAATGAGCAGTTCTTC. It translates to CASSLHNEQFF.